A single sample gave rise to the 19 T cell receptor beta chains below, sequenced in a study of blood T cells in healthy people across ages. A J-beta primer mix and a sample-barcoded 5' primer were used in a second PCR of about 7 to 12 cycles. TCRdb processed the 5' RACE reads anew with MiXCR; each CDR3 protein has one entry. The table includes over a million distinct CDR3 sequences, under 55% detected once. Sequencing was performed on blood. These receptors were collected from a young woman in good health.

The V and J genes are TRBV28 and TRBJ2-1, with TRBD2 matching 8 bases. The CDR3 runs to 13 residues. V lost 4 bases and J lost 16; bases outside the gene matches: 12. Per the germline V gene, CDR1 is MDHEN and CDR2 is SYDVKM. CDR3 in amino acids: CASSSPGERENFF. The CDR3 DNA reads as TGTGCCAGCAGTTCCCCCGGAGAGCGGGAGAATTTCTTC.

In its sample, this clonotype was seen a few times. The CDR3 region is CASSPWRGGDKETQYF. The CDR3 region has the DNA TGTGCCAGCTCACCATGGCGCGGGGGAGACAAAGAGACCCAGTACTTC. The chain uses TRBV18 and TRBJ2-7; 7 bases are shared with TRBD2. The J call may be in error: the DNA end matches TRBJ2-5 better. CDR1 KGHSH and CDR2 LQKENI come from the germline V gene. This CDR3 is 16 amino acids long.

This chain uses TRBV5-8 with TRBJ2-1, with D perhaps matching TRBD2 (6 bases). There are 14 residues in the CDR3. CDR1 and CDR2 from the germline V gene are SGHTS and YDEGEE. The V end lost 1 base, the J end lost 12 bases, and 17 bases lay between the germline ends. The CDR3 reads CASSLRASDHGQFF. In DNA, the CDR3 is TGTGCCAGCAGCTTGAGGGCTAGCGATCACGGGCAGTTCTTC.

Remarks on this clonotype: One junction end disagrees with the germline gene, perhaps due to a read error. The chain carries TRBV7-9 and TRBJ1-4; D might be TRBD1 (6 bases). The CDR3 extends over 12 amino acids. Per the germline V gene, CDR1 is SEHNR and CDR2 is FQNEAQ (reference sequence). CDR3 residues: CSSSTRGGKLFF. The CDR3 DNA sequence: TGTTCCAGCAGCACCAGGGGCGGGAAACTGTTTTTT. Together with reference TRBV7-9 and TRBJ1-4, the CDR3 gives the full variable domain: DTGVSQNPRHKITKRGQNVTFRCDPISEHNRLYWYRQTLGQGPEFLTYFQNEAQLEKSRLLSDRFSAERPKGSFSTLEIQRTEQGDSAMYLCSSSTRGGKLFFGSGTQLSVL.

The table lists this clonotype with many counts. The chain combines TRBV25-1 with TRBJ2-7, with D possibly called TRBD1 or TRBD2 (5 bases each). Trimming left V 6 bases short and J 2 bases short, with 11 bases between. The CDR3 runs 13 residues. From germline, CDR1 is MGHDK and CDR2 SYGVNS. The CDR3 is CASRGDHPYEQYF. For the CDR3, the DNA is TGTGCCAGCAGGGGGGACCACCCCTACGAGCAGTACTTC.

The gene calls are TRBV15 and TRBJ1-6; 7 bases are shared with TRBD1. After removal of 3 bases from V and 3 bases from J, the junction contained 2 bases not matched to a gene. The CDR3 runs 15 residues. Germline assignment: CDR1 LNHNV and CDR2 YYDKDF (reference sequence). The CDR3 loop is CATSRRTGYNSPLHF. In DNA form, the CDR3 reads TGTGCCACCAGCAGGAGGACAGGCTATAATTCACCCCTCCACTTT.

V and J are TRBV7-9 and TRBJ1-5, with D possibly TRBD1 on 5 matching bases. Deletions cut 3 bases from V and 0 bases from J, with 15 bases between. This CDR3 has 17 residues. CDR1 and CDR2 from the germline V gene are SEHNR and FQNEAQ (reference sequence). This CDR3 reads CASSFGAGYSSNQPQHF. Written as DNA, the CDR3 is TGTGCCAGCAGCTTCGGGGCAGGCTACTCTAGCAATCAGCCCCAGCATTTT.

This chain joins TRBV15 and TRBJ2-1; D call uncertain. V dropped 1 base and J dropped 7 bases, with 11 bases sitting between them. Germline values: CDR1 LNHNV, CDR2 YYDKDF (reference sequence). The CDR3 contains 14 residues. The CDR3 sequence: CATSRGLSRNEQFF. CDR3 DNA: TGTGCCACCAGCAGAGGTCTGTCTCGTAATGAGCAGTTCTTC.

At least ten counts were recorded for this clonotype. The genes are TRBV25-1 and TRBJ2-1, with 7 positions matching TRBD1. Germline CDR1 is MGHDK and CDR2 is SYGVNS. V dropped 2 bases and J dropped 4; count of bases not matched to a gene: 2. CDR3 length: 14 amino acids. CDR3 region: CASSEQGVYNEQFF. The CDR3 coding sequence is TGTGCCAGCAGTGAACAGGGGGTTTACAATGAGCAGTTCTTC.

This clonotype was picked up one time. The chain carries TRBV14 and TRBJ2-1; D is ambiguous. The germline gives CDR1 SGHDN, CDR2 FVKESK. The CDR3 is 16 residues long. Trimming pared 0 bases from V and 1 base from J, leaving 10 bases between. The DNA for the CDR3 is TGTGCCAGCAGCCAAGATTGGGCAGTTTCCTACAATGAGCAGTTCTTC. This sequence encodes CASSQDWAVSYNEQFF.

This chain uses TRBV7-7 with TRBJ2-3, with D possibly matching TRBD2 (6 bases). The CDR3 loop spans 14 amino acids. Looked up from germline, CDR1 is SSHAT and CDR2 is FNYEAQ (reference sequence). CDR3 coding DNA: TGTGCTATCAGCGTCGGGGGAGTCTTAGATACGCAGTATTTT. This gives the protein CAISVGGVLDTQYF.

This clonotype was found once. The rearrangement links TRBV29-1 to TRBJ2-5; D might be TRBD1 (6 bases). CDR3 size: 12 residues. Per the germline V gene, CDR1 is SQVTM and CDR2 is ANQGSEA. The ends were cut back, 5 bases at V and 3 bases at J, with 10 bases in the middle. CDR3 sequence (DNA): TGCAGCGTTTGGGGGCGCGAAGAGACCCAGTACTTC. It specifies CSVWGREETQYF. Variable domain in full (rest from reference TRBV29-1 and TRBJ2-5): SAVISQKPSRDICQRGTSLTIQCQVDSQVTMMFWYRQQPGQSLTLIATANQGSEATYESGFVIDKFPISRPNLTFSTLTVSNMSPEDSSIYLCSVWGREETQYFGPGTRLLVL.

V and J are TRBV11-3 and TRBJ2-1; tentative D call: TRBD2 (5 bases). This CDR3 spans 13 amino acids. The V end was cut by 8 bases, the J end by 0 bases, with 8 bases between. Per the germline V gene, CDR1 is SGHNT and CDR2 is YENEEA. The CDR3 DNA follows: TGTGCCAGCGGAGCGGACTCCTACAATGAGCAGTTCTTC. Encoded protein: CASGADSYNEQFF.

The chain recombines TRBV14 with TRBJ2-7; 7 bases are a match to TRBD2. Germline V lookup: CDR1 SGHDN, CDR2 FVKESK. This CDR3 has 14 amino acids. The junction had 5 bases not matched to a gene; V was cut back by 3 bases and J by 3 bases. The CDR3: CASSQDLAGYEQYF. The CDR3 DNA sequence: TGTGCCAGCAGCCAGGACTTAGCGGGCTACGAGCAGTACTTC.

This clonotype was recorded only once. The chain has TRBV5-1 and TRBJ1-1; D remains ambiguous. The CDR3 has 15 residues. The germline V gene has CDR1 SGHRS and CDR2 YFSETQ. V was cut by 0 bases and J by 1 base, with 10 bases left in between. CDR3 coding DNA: TGCGCCAGCAGCTTGGGTCGGCAGGAGAACACTGAAGCTTTCTTT. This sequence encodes CASSLGRQENTEAFF.

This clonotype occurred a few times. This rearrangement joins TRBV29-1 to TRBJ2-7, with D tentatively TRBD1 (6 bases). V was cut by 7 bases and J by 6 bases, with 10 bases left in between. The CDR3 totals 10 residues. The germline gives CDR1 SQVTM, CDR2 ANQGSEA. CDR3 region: CSATGIEQYF. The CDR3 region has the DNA TGCAGCGCTACAGGGATCGAGCAGTACTTC.

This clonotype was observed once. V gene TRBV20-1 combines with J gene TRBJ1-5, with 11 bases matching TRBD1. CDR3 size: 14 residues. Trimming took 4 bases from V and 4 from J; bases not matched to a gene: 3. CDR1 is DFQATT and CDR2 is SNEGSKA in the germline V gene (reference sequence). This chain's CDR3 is CSANRDRGNQPQHF. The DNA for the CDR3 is TGCAGTGCTAACCGGGACAGGGGGAATCAGCCCCAGCATTTT.

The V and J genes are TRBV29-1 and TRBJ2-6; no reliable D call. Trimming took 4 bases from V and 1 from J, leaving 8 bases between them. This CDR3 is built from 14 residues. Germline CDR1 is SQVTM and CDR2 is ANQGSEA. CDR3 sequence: CSVVPRSGANVLTF. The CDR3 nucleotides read TGCAGCGTTGTTCCCAGATCTGGGGCCAACGTCCTGACTTTC.

CDR3 DNA sequence: TGTGCCAGCGTCCGGATGGCGGGAGAGTACCTGGAGCAGTACTTC. Amino acid sequence: CASVRMAGEYLEQYF. V is TRBV7-9 and J is TRBJ2-7; 7 bases are a match to TRBD2. This CDR3 spans 15 amino acids. J was trimmed by 7 bases and V by 8 bases; bases with no gene match: 17. The germline gives CDR1 SEHNR, CDR2 FQNEAQ (reference sequence).